This is a list of T cell receptor beta chains from one sample in a study of blood T cell repertoires in COVID-19. TCRdb's copy holds only in-frame clones and misses some; the assay was immunoSEQ multiplex PCR. This table holds 200,000 to 300,000 clones, approximately 88% found once. Sequenced: peripheral blood. The source of these receptors is a man aged 35-49 years with acute or convalescent COVID-19. CDR3s include the opening cysteine and the closing phenylalanine or tryptophan. Each record gives: clone size, V gene, D gene, J gene, CDR3 protein, CDR3 DNA. D genes are given only for firm matches. Rows give clone size only sometimes, using once, few, many, or a class for an expanded clone.

-	TRBV11-2	TRBD2	TRBJ2-5	CASSFSRATGTSGIGQYF	TGTGCCAGCAGCTTCTCCCGGGCCACCGGGACTAGCGGGATAGGCCAGTACTTC
-	TRBV6-5	-	TRBJ1-2	CASTDPDYGYTF	TGTGCCAGCACCGATCCGGACTATGGCTACACCTTC
few	TRBV19	TRBD1	TRBJ1-2	CASSLGQGDGYGYTF	TGTGCCAGTAGTCTGGGACAGGGTGACGGCTATGGCTACACCTTC
-	TRBV4-1	-	TRBJ2-2	CASSQAGALKAGELFF	TGCGCCAGCAGCCAAGCTGGGGCCCTGAAGGCCGGGGAGCTGTTTTTT
-	TRBV5-4	TRBD1	TRBJ1-1	CASSPGVTGIAREAFF	TGTGCCAGCAGCCCGGGAGTGACAGGGATAGCCCGTGAAGCTTTCTTT
-	TRBV4-2	TRBD1	TRBJ2-7	CASSQSTGGVTYEQYF	TGTGCCAGCAGCCAATCTACAGGGGGCGTAACCTACGAGCAGTACTTC
-	TRBV6-5	-	TRBJ2-1	CASSYGRSSYNEQFF	TGTGCCAGCAGTTACGGGAGGAGCTCCTACAATGAGCAGTTCTTC
few	TRBV4-2	TRBD2	TRBJ2-7	CASSRTPDGRTRYEQYF	TGTGCCAGCAGCCGGACCCCGGACGGGAGGACCAGGTACGAGCAGTACTTC
few	TRBV7-8	-	TRBJ1-3	CASSLERFYSGNTIYF	TGTGCCAGCAGCTTAGAGCGGTTTTACTCTGGAAACACCATATATTTT
-	TRBV5-1	-	TRBJ2-7	CASSLGPTNYEQYF	TGCGCCAGCAGCTTGGGGCCAACAAACTACGAGCAGTACTTC
-	TRBV7-3	-	TRBJ2-7	CASSPNGGGRPTYEQYF	TGTGCCAGCAGCCCAAATGGGGGCGGGCGGCCTACCTACGAGCAGTACTTC
-	TRBV19	TRBD2	TRBJ2-4	CASSVTSGRAKNIQYF	TGTGCCAGTAGTGTGACTAGCGGGAGGGCCAAAAACATTCAGTACTTC
-	TRBV2	TRBD2	TRBJ2-1	CASSQGTSGVDEQFF	TGTGCCAGCAGTCAAGGGACTAGTGGTGTCGATGAGCAGTTCTTC
-	TRBV7-8	-	TRBJ2-5	CASSLVLRQETQYF	TGTGCCAGCAGCTTAGTTCTTAGACAAGAGACCCAGTACTTC
-	TRBV18	-	TRBJ1-2	CASSPGLRLWYGYTF	TGTGCCAGCTCACCCGGATTGAGGCTCTGGTATGGCTACACCTTC
-	TRBV2	-	TRBJ1-6	CASSGLNSPLHF	TGTGCCAGCAGTGGGCTTAATTCACCCCTCCACTTT
few	TRBV7-3	-	TRBJ2-1	CASSLTPMVNIGSYNEQFF	TGTGCCAGCAGCTTAACCCCAATGGTTAACATTGGTTCCTACAATGAGCAGTTCTTC
-	TRBV11-2	-	TRBJ1-1	CASSFRSGGNTEAFF	TGTGCCAGCAGCTTTCGATCGGGAGGGAACACTGAAGCTTTCTTT
once	TRBV12-3/TRBV12-4	TRBD1	TRBJ1-2	CASSRGQGQGYTF	TGTGCCAGCAGCCGGGGACAGGGTCAAGGCTACACCTTC
-	TRBV5-5	TRBD1	TRBJ1-5	CASSPFNRGNQPQHF	TGTGCCAGCAGCCCTTTCAACAGGGGGAATCAGCCCCAGCATTTT
-	TRBV5-1	TRBD2	TRBJ2-7	CASSATSGGEQYF	TGCGCCAGCAGCGCCACTAGCGGGGGCGAGCAGTACTTC
-	TRBV3-1/TRBV3-2	TRBD1	TRBJ2-1	CASSFRTGNFVDEQFF	TGTGCCAGCAGCTTCCGGACAGGGAACTTTGTTGATGAGCAGTTCTTC
-	TRBV30	-	TRBJ1-1	CAWSVQRNTEAFF	TGTGCCTGGAGTGTACAGAGGAACACTGAAGCTTTCTTT
-	TRBV7-2	-	TRBJ2-3	CASSFQALRGTDTQYF	TGTGCCAGCAGCTTTCAAGCCCTCCGGGGCACAGATACGCAGTATTTT
-	TRBV12-3/TRBV12-4	-	TRBJ1-5	CASSYSSNQPQHF	TGTGCCAGCAGTTACTCGAGCAATCAGCCCCAGCATTTT
-	TRBV7-9	TRBD1	TRBJ1-1	CASSLDRGTEAFF	TGTGCCAGCAGCTTAGACAGGGGCACTGAAGCTTTCTTT
-	TRBV19	TRBD2	TRBJ2-7	CASSVTLAGSYEQYF	TGTGCCAGTAGTGTCACACTAGCGGGCTCGTACGAGCAGTACTTC
-	TRBV27	TRBD1	TRBJ2-1	CASSSAGGLGTEQFF	TGTGCCAGCAGTTCCGCAGGGGGATTGGGCACTGAGCAGTTCTTC
-	TRBV7-8	-	TRBJ2-7	CASSFGSTSSYEQYF	TGTGCCAGCAGCTTCGGATCGACTAGCTCCTACGAGCAGTACTTC
-	TRBV19	TRBD2	TRBJ2-3	CASSIRAGEGDTQYF	TGTGCCAGTAGTATCAGAGCGGGAGAGGGCGATACGCAGTATTTT
-	TRBV5-8	-	TRBJ2-3	CASTRYDTQYF	TGTGCCAGCACCCGGTATGATACGCAGTATTTT
-	TRBV5-5	-	TRBJ1-1	CASSGTGFTEAFF	TGTGCCAGCAGCGGAACAGGGTTCACTGAAGCTTTCTTT
-	TRBV27	TRBD2	TRBJ2-3	CASSLNVLAGPERDTQYF	TGTGCCAGCAGTTTAAACGTCTTAGCGGGGCCCGAAAGGGATACGCAGTATTTT
-	TRBV11-3	-	TRBJ2-2	CASSLERRGVGTGELFF	TGTGCCAGCAGCTTAGAACGCAGGGGCGTCGGCACCGGGGAGCTGTTTTTT
-	TRBV5-1	-	TRBJ2-1	CASSLEQGTIQFF	TGCGCCAGCAGCTTGGAACAGGGCACTATACAGTTCTTC
-	TRBV19	TRBD1	TRBJ1-1	CASRIDRAEAFF	TGTGCCAGTAGAATCGACAGGGCGGAAGCTTTCTTT
-	TRBV4-1	TRBD1	TRBJ1-2	CASSQVWGTGDGYTF	TGCGCCAGCAGCCAAGTATGGGGGACAGGGGACGGCTACACCTTC
-	TRBV7-9	TRBD1	TRBJ1-2	CASSMTKETGVSRGYTF	TGTGCCAGCAGCATGACTAAGGAGACAGGGGTGTCGAGAGGCTACACCTTC
-	TRBV5-1	-	TRBJ1-2	CASRAGPGGNYGYTF	TGCGCCAGCAGGGCTGGGCCAGGAGGAAACTATGGCTACACCTTC
-	TRBV5-4	TRBD1	TRBJ2-1	CASSYAGGAGSYNEQFF	TGTGCCAGCAGCTACGCAGGGGGCGCCGGCTCCTACAATGAGCAGTTCTTC
-	TRBV27	TRBD2	TRBJ2-5	CASSLSSLAGGRSETQYF	TGTGCCAGCAGTTTATCGTCCCTAGCGGGAGGGCGTTCCGAGACCCAGTACTTC
-	TRBV2	-	TRBJ2-5	CASSASVEPQETQYF	TGTGCCAGCAGTGCCTCGGTCGAGCCGCAAGAGACCCAGTACTTC
few	TRBV6-2/TRBV6-3	TRBD2	TRBJ2-7	CASSYVGLAVYEQYF	TGTGCCAGCAGTTACGTTGGACTAGCGGTTTACGAGCAGTACTTC
-	TRBV30	-	TRBJ1-4	CAWTPGSGTNEKLFF	TGTGCCTGGACCCCGGGTAGCGGAACTAATGAAAAACTGTTTTTT
-	TRBV3-1/TRBV3-2	TRBD1	TRBJ1-3	CASSLGQGPGNTIYF	TGTGCCAGCAGCCTAGGACAGGGGCCTGGAAACACCATATATTTT
-	TRBV2	-	TRBJ2-1	CASSGSEQFF	TGTGCCAGCAGTGGGAGTGAGCAGTTCTTC
few	TRBV18	-	TRBJ1-5	CASSPSEGSNQPQHF	TGTGCCAGCTCACCATCTGAGGGTAGCAATCAGCCCCAGCATTTT
-	TRBV6-2/TRBV6-3	-	TRBJ2-1	CASSRWRREQFF	TGTGCCAGCAGCCGCTGGAGACGCGAGCAGTTCTTC
-	TRBV5-8	-	TRBJ2-3	CASSLRGREADTQYF	TGTGCCAGCAGCTTACGGGGGAGAGAGGCAGATACGCAGTATTTT
few	TRBV7-2	-	TRBJ2-2	CASSLSGTNTGELFF	TGTGCCAGCAGCTTATCGGGTACCAACACCGGGGAGCTGTTTTTT
-	TRBV7-9	-	TRBJ2-4	CASTPENIQYF	TGTGCCAGCACGCCTGAGAACATTCAGTACTTC